The T cell receptor beta chain described here comes from a study of shared clonotypes between healthy human individuals. Study-wide points: With a handful of donors compared, roughly 5% of naive CD4 clonotypes were shared. Naive subsets typically showed greater estimated richness than memory subsets.

As concerns this clone: Its specificity is not known.

Germline-derived CDR1 and CDR2 are GTSNPN and SVGIG (reference sequence). V dropped 4 bases and J dropped 6; count of bases not matched to a gene: 5. The length of the CDR3 is 14 residues. Source study methods: Sequence data from immunoSEQ were junction-only and lacked quality scores; consequently, filtering differed. The protocol was immunoSEQ multiplex PCR, while the TCRdb copy is restricted to in-frame clones and leaves out a portion. The D gene and trimming were derived from the DNA, and the V and J assignments and clone size from that table. The repertoire holds roughly 680,000 clones, with just under 75% as singletons. The donors were adults (healthy and HIV-negative) with no recent acute infections or vaccinations.

This receptor was obtained from a young woman in good health. The sequenced sample consisted of memory CD4+ T cells sorted from blood. The sample's subset: CD45RA-negative fraction. This rearrangement joins TRBV30 to TRBJ2-2, with 10 bases that match TRBD2. In DNA, the CDR3 is TGTGCCTGGAAGCCTAGCGGGAGTTCCGGGGAGCTGTTTTTT. Translated, it gives CAWKPSGSSGELFF.